This T cell receptor (beta chain) was captured in a study of blood T cell repertoires in COVID-19. Study as a whole: Italy, Spain and the United States were the sources of the convalescent and acute COVID-19 samples.

Germline CDR1 and CDR2: LGHDT and YNNKEL (reference sequence). V gave up 2 bases and J gave up 4 bases; unmatched junction bases: 11. This CDR3 comprises 17 residues. Allocation to cohorts depended on clinical history reported by the participants. Clones were sequenced by immunoSEQ multiplex PCR, and TCRdb holds only the in-frame ones, with some missing. Seen here are 150,000 or so clones, approximately 81% observed once, and the top ten hold 8%. The source of this sequence is a woman between 50 and 59 years old who had recovered from COVID-19. This sequence joins TRBV3-1 (or the pseudogene TRBV3-2) and TRBJ2-1, with 7 positions matching TRBD2. The sample was PBMCs or T cells enriched from blood (not recorded which). In DNA, the CDR3 is TGTGCCAGCAGCCAATTCTCGGGACTAACCAGATACAATGAGCAGTTCTTC. It codes for CASSQFSGLTRYNEQFF.